A single sample gave rise to the 12 T cell receptor beta chains below, sequenced in a study of blood T cell repertoires in COVID-19. Assay: immunoSEQ multiplex PCR; the TCRdb copy retains only in-frame clones and omits some. The sample holds 300,000 to 400,000 clones, about nine tenths seen once. The sequenced sample was peripheral blood. These receptors came from a man in his fifties or sixties with active or convalescent COVID-19.

The chain carries TRBV2 and TRBJ2-2; 11 positions match TRBD2. CDR3 length: 16 residues. Germline lookup yields CDR1 SNHLY and CDR2 FYNNEI. V shed 5 bases and J 4 bases; nucleotides not matched to a gene: 6. CDR3 DNA: TGTGCCAGCAGTCGCGAACTAGCGGGAGTCACCGGGGAGCTGTTTTTT. Its protein is CASSRELAGVTGELFF.

A word on this clone: The same CDR3 arises from other DNA sequences in this sample as well. This chain joins TRBV3-1 (or the pseudogene TRBV3-2) and TRBJ1-1; 7 positions agree with TRBD1. The J segment lost 2 bases and the V segment lost 5 bases, leaving 5 bases of the junction unmatched. Germline V CDR1 and CDR2: LGHDT, YNNKEL (reference sequence). This CDR3 has 14 residues. The CDR3 protein is CASSNGQVNTEAFF. In DNA, the CDR3 is TGTGCCAGCAGCAACGGACAGGTCAACACTGAAGCTTTCTTT.

The chain combines TRBV2 with TRBJ1-6; D remains unclear. V was clipped by 10 bases and J by 0 bases, with 13 bases between them. Germline CDR1 reads SNHLY; CDR2 reads FYNNEI. The CDR3 has 15 amino acids. The CDR3 loop is CATGLGSSYNSPLHF. The CDR3, as DNA: TGTGCCACGGGGTTGGGGAGCTCCTATAATTCACCCCTCCACTTT.

V is TRBV5-4 and J is TRBJ1-1, with TRBD1 matching over 8 bases. Germline-derived CDR1 and CDR2 are SGHNT and YYREEE (reference sequence). With V trimmed by 4 bases and J by 0 bases, 5 bases remained unmatched. The CDR3 has 15 amino acids. In DNA, the CDR3 is TGTGCCAGCAGCCAGACAGGGGTCATGAACACTGAAGCTTTCTTT. Its translation: CASSQTGVMNTEAFF.

This chain joins TRBV7-6 and TRBJ2-7; 7 nucleotides match TRBD1. Trimming took 2 bases from V and 5 from J; bases not matched to a gene: 6. CDR3 length: 14 residues. Germline V gene lookup returns CDR1 SGHVS and CDR2 FNYEAQ. CDR3 loop: CASSLRQGKNEQYF. In DNA, the CDR3 is TGTGCCAGCAGCTTACGACAGGGTAAAAACGAGCAGTACTTC. Combining the CDR3 with reference TRBV7-6 and TRBJ2-7 gives the whole variable domain GAGVSQSPRYKVTKRGQDVALRCDPISGHVSLYWYRQALGQGPEFLTYFNYEAQQDKSGLPNDRFSAERPEGSISTLTIQRTEQRDSAMYRCASSLRQGKNEQYFGPGTRLTVT.

The chain links TRBV7-9 to TRBJ1-6; a possible D gene is TRBD1 (5 bases). The CDR3 extends over 14 amino acids. Germline-derived CDR1 and CDR2 are SEHNR and FQNEAQ (reference sequence). Trimming took off 4 bases at V and 11 bases at J, with 15 bases between the two ends. The CDR3 loop is CASSSQGYRTPLHF. The CDR3 DNA reads TGTGCCAGCAGCTCGCAGGGTTATCGGACACCCCTCCACTTT.

This chain uses TRBV7-2 with TRBJ1-3; D unclear. The germline gives CDR1 SGHTA, CDR2 FQGNSA. The CDR3 loop spans 15 amino acids. Trimming took off 5 bases at V and 0 bases at J, with 11 bases between the two ends. The CDR3 loop is CASSRSGHSGNTIYF. In DNA, the CDR3 is TGTGCCAGCAGCCGTAGCGGGCACTCTGGAAACACCATATATTTT.

The J gene is TRBJ2-3, the V gene TRBV24-1; TRBD2 aligns across 10 bases. The CDR3 runs 15 residues. Losses at the gene ends were 3 bases for V and 3 bases for J; bases not matched to a gene: 2. Germline values: CDR1 KGHDR, CDR2 SFDVKD. In DNA form, the CDR3 reads TGTGCCACCAGTGATGGACTAGCGGATACAGATACGCAGTATTTT. Its translation: CATSDGLADTDTQYF.

CDR3 nucleotides: TGTGCCAGCAGCTCGTCCAGGGGTACTGAAGCTTTCTTT. Its protein is CASSSSRGTEAFF. This chain joins TRBV5-5 and TRBJ1-1, with D possibly TRBD1 on 6 matching bases. V was shortened by 3 bases and J by 5 bases, with 11 bases between the two germline ends. The CDR3 loop spans 13 amino acids. CDR1 is SGHKS, CDR2 YYEKEE, per germline (reference sequence).

The chain recombines TRBV7-8 with TRBJ2-1; TRBD1 aligns across 12 bases. The ends lost 2 bases at V and 7 bases at J; junction bases unmatched: 6. Per the germline V gene, CDR1 is SGHVS and CDR2 is FQNEAQ. The CDR3 totals 16 residues. The CDR3 spells CASSLPGTGGQNEQFF. The CDR3 DNA sequence: TGTGCCAGCAGCTTACCCGGGACAGGGGGCCAGAATGAGCAGTTCTTC.

The rearrangement links TRBV4-1 to TRBJ1-4, with TRBD1 identical over 8 bases. The CDR3 sequence is 15 residues long. J gave up 8 bases and V 1 base, and 6 bases lay outside the gene matches. Germline CDR1 reads MGHRA; CDR2 reads YSYEKL. CDR3 nucleotide sequence: TGCGCCAGCAGCCAAGCCCCAGGGGGCATCGAAAAACTGTTTTTT. Protein sequence: CASSQAPGGIEKLFF.

J is TRBJ2-2 and V is TRBV3-1 (or the pseudogene TRBV3-2), with TRBD2 matching 10 bases. V was pared by 1 base and J by 6 bases, with 14 bases of the junction left unmatched. Germline V lookup: CDR1 LGHDT, CDR2 YNNKEL (reference sequence). CDR3 size: 19 residues. This CDR3 reads CASSQVLKRGGRNPGELFF. The CDR3 DNA is TGTGCCAGCAGCCAAGTTTTGAAGCGGGGGGGCCGTAACCCCGGGGAGCTGTTTTTT.